A selection of T cell receptor beta chains follows, all from one sample in a study of early T cells in non-severe SARS-CoV-2 infection. TCRdb called the 5' RACE reads again in MiXCR, with one record for every CDR3 protein. The profile shows some 50,000 distinct CDR3 sequences, 8% to 13% of them singletons. What was sequenced was whole blood. All receptors come from an adult who was a healthcare worker with PCR-confirmed SARS-CoV-2 infection or an uninfected control (not recorded which). Both conserved end residues are part of each CDR3. Each record gives: clone size, D gene, J gene, CDR3 length, V gene, CDR3 DNA, CDR3 protein. The D gene is left open where the match is weak. The listing skips clone size in some rows; elsewhere it reads once, few, many or a size class.

.	.	TRBJ2-2	15	TRBV11-2	TGTGCCAGCAGCTTAAGGGGTAGTAACACCGGGGAGCTGTTTTTT	CASSLRGSNTGELFF
few	TRBD2	TRBJ2-5	15	TRBV29-1	TGCAGCGTTGAAACTCCCGGGACTAGTGGGTATTCCCAGTACTTC	CSVETPGTSGYSQYF
few	.	TRBJ1-1	13	TRBV6-5	TGTGCCAGCAGTTACCTGGAGACCACTGAAGCTTTCTTT	CASSYLETTEAFF
many	.	TRBJ2-5	13	TRBV12-3/TRBV12-4	TGTGCCAGCAGTTTGACGAACCAAGAGACCCAGTACTTC	CASSLTNQETQYF
few	.	TRBJ1-2	13	TRBV5-1	TGCGCCAGCAGCTCAGACAAAAACTATGGCTACACCTTC	CASSSDKNYGYTF
few	.	TRBJ2-7	15	TRBV7-6	TGTGCCAGCAGCTTAGATTGGGGGGCCCCTTACGAGCAGTACTTC	CASSLDWGAPYEQYF
many	.	TRBJ1-2	13	TRBV2	TGTGCCAGCAACAGGGACTCTCAGGATGGCTACACCTTC	CASNRDSQDGYTF
.	.	TRBJ2-1	14	TRBV29-1	TGCAGCGTTGCCGGGATTAAAACCTACAATGAGCAGTTCTTC	CSVAGIKTYNEQFF
few	.	TRBJ2-5	13	TRBV12-3/TRBV12-4	TGTGCCAGCAGTTTACAGGGGCGGGTGACCCAGTACTTC	CASSLQGRVTQYF
many	.	TRBJ2-1	14	TRBV7-9	TGTGCCAGCAGGTCGGGACACCGTTTGGATGAGCAGTTCTTC	CASRSGHRLDEQFF
few	.	TRBJ2-3	20	TRBV4-3	TGCGCCAGCAGCCAAGAGGGGGGCCACAGGTCCGGTCCTAGCACAGATACGCAGTATTTT	CASSQEGGHRSGPSTDTQYF
many	.	TRBJ1-4	14	TRBV5-1	TGCGCCAGCAGCCAGGGAGCCCCCGGCGAAAAACTGTTTTTT	CASSQGAPGEKLFF
many	.	TRBJ1-1	13	TRBV20-1	TGCAGTGCTAGGTTAGGGGTGAACACTGAAGCTTTCTTT	CSARLGVNTEAFF
many	.	TRBJ2-3	14	TRBV24-1	TGTGCCACCAGTGAGTCGGGAGGCACAGATACGCAGTATTTT	CATSESGGTDTQYF
few	TRBD2	TRBJ2-3	14	TRBV29-1	TGCAGCGCTAGCGGGACTACTCGCACAGATACGCAGTATTTT	CSASGTTRTDTQYF
few	TRBD2	TRBJ2-3	15	TRBV12-3/TRBV12-4	TGTGCCAGCAGGGCTAGCGGGGGGTACACAGATACGCAGTATTTT	CASRASGGYTDTQYF
.	TRBD1	TRBJ1-4	14	TRBV2	TGTGCCAGCAGTCCGGACAGGGTTAATGAAAAACTGTTTTTT	CASSPDRVNEKLFF
many	.	TRBJ2-7	14	TRBV29-1	TGCAGCGTTGGATCGGGTAGCCTGCCCCACGAGCAGTACTTC	CSVGSGSLPHEQYF
.	TRBD2	TRBJ2-7	14	TRBV9	TGTGCCAGCAGCGTAGGCGGGAGTGGTTACGAGCAGTACTTC	CASSVGGSGYEQYF
many	TRBD1	TRBJ2-7	14	TRBV6-5	TGTGCCAGCAGTACAGGGGAACGGGGCTACGAGCAGTACTTC	CASSTGERGYEQYF
many	.	TRBJ2-7	13	TRBV19	TGTGCCAGTAGTATTGGGGGTACCTACGAGCAGTACTTC	CASSIGGTYEQYF
.	.	TRBJ2-7	14	TRBV6-1	TGTGCCAGCAGAAGGGGAACTAACCTCCACGAGCAGTACTTC	CASRRGTNLHEQYF
many	.	TRBJ2-3	15	TRBV5-6	TGTGCCAGCAGCGGCCTGGGCCCAAGCACAGATACGCAGTATTTT	CASSGLGPSTDTQYF
many	.	TRBJ1-1	15	TRBV5-5	TGTGCCAGCAGCTCCGGCTTGATTACGAACACTGAAGCTTTCTTT	CASSSGLITNTEAFF
many	TRBD2	TRBJ2-1	15	TRBV3-1	TGTGCCAGCAGCCATCCGGGACTACCTGGCAATGAGCAGTTCTTC	CASSHPGLPGNEQFF
.	TRBD2	TRBJ2-1	15	TRBV3-1	TGTGCCAGCAGCCGGCTAGCGGGAGAGGGCAATGAGCAGTTCTTC	CASSRLAGEGNEQFF
.	.	TRBJ1-1	10	TRBV6-1	TGTGCCAGCGGGGAGAGAGAAGCTTTCTTT	CASGEREAFF
.	TRBD1	TRBJ1-2	11	TRBV29-1	TGCAGCGTTACAGGGGATTATGGCTACACCTTC	CSVTGDYGYTF
many	TRBD2	TRBJ2-1	17	TRBV10-3	TGTGCCATCGGGAGTGGTATACTAGCGGGAGGTCGGAATGAGCAGTTCTTC	CAIGSGILAGGRNEQFF
many	.	TRBJ2-5	14	TRBV12-3/TRBV12-4	TGTGCCAGCAGTTCGGGACTGGGGAGTTATCAGCGGTACTTC	CASSSGLGSYQRYF
few	.	TRBJ2-1	15	TRBV5-1	TGCGCCAGCAGTTTCCCGGCCAAGCCGGAGAAGGGGCAGTTCTTC	CASSFPAKPEKGQFF
many	TRBD2	TRBJ2-1	15	TRBV18	TGTGCCAGCTCACCGCTAGCGGTCAAATACAATGAGCAGTTCTTC	CASSPLAVKYNEQFF
once	TRBD1	TRBJ2-7	15	TRBV4-1	TGCGCCAGCAGCGAGAGGACAGGGGGGCGGTACGAGCAGTACTTC	CASSERTGGRYEQYF
.	.	TRBJ1-3	13	TRBV20-1	TGCAGTGCTACTACGGGGTCAGGAAACACCATATATTTT	CSATTGSGNTIYF
many	.	TRBJ1-5	12	TRBV29-1	TGCAGCGTGGGGGGGCACAATCAGCCCCAGCATTTT	CSVGGHNQPQHF
many	.	TRBJ1-3	13	TRBV7-2	TGTGCCAGCAGCTCAGCAACTGGAAACACCATATATTTT	CASSSATGNTIYF
few	TRBD1	TRBJ1-5	15	TRBV12-3/TRBV12-4	TGTGCCAGCAGTTTAGGCGGGACAGGGGGTCAGCCCCAGCATTTT	CASSLGGTGGQPQHF
many	TRBD2	TRBJ2-2	16	TRBV5-1	TGCGCCAGCAGCACCACAGCGGGGGGGCACACCGGGGAGCTGTTTTTT	CASSTTAGGHTGELFF
many	.	TRBJ1-1	13	TRBV29-1	TGCAGCGCCCACACCGGGGCGAACACTGAAGCTTTCTTT	CSAHTGANTEAFF
.	TRBD1	TRBJ2-3	15	TRBV2	TGTGCCAGCGTGCCCGACAGGGGGTTTCTCGATACGCAGTATTTT	CASVPDRGFLDTQYF
.	.	TRBJ2-7	15	TRBV28	TGTGCCAGCAGTCTCATCGGGACCGGAGTTGGGAAGCAGTACTTC	CASSLIGTGVGKQYF